This T cell receptor beta chain was profiled in a study of T-cell memory formation after mild COVID-19. Study-wide background: TCR clusters were mostly confined to one donor each.

TCRdb re-called the 5' RACE reads with MiXCR, one entry per CDR3 protein. This sample has 360,000 or so distinct CDR3 sequences, with under 30% found just once. The CDR3 has 15 amino acids. V lost 5 bases to trimming and J lost 1 base; unmatched junction nucleotides: 4. This clonotype has only a few counts. Its antigen remains unknown. Study conclusions and caveats: Researchers could not confirm that second-wave clones peaking on day 37 targeted SARS-CoV-2. The finding that pre-infection memory included some responding clones suggested that cross-reactive memory joined.

V gene TRBV12-3 or TRBV12-4 combines with J gene TRBJ2-5, with TRBD2 matching 10 bases. This clonotype was sampled from an adult woman who had mild COVID-19 (a few samples of this study predate the infection). Cell type and time point are not known. Sequenced material: PBMCs or a T cell subset sorted from them (not recorded which). The CDR3 nucleotides read TGTGCCAGCAGTGTCCGGACTAGCGGCCAAGAGACCCAGTACTTC. This gives the protein CASSVRTSGQETQYF.